Shown below are 18 T cell receptor beta chains from a single sample sequenced in a study of tumor-infiltrating lymphocytes in primary liver carcinoma. Total RNA (around 500 ng) served as template for TCR beta cDNA synthesis primed by a constant-region primer. TCR beta libraries came from three nested multiplex PCR rounds using slightly modified ARM-PCR. In the first two PCR rounds, TRBV1-TRBV30 forward primers were paired with a C-beta reverse primer, and each round lasted about 10 cycles. TCRdb recomputed calls from the multiplex PCR reads with MiXCR, one row per CDR3 protein. The top ten hold around 15% of the sample, which has a few hundred thousand distinct CDR3 sequences, more than 55% seen once. The blood RNA (from unsorted whole blood) was obtained, and germline DNA was also extracted. The sequencing sample was made of peripheral blood. These receptors originate from a woman aged 25-40 years with primary liver carcinoma and hepatitis B virus infection.

This clonotype was seen only a few times. The CDR3 nucleotides are TGTGCCAGCACCGTTTGGACAGGGGATAGCACAGATACGCAGTATTTT. This codes for CASTVWTGDSTDTQYF. V gene TRBV28 combines with J gene TRBJ2-3; 9 nucleotides match TRBD1. The CDR3 sequence is 16 residues long. Trimming removed 7 bases from V and 0 bases from J; junction bases left unmatched: 8. Looked up from germline, CDR1 is MDHEN and CDR2 is SYDVKM.

V is TRBV12-3 or TRBV12-4 and J is TRBJ2-2; possible D gene TRBD1, 5 bases. The CDR3 is made up of 15 amino acids. V shed 3 bases and J shed 7 bases, with 15 bases lying between them. The CDR3 spells CASSFPQGGHGELFF. In DNA form, the CDR3 reads TGTGCCAGCAGTTTCCCCCAGGGCGGTCACGGGGAGCTGTTTTTT.

The V gene is TRBV10-1, the J gene TRBJ2-5; D uncertain. This CDR3 region has 13 residues. Looked up from germline, CDR1 is WNHNN and CDR2 is SYGVQD (reference sequence). The ends were cut back, 6 bases at V and 2 bases at J, with 10 bases in the middle. The CDR3 DNA reads as TGCGCCAGCAGCCAAAACCGACAAGAGACCCAGTACTTC. Its protein is CASSQNRQETQYF.

With regard to this clonotype: A much larger clone sits a single nucleotide away, making a read error possible. The gene calls are TRBV6-2 or TRBV6-3 and TRBJ1-1; D may be TRBD1 (6 bases). The CDR3 totals 13 residues. V was clipped by 7 bases and J by 6 bases, with 15 bases between them. Germline CDR1 reads MNHEY; CDR2 reads SVGEGT. The CDR3 reads CASILQGVAEAFF. The CDR3 DNA is TGTGCCAGCATCCTACAGGGAGTCGCTGAAGCTTTCTTT.

The chain has TRBV4-2 and TRBJ2-1; D may correspond to TRBD1 or TRBD2 (5 bases each). Germline assignment: CDR1 LGHNA and CDR2 YNFKEQ. Between the trimmed V and J ends, which lost 2 bases and 5 bases, there was a span of 16 bases. CDR3 length equals 16 residues. DNA for the CDR3: TGTGCCAGCAGCCAACACCTCGGGACGGGTAACAATGAGCAGTTCTTC. It is translated as CASSQHLGTGNNEQFF.

Details on this clonotype: A single base separates this from a much larger clone, so it may be a read error. The chain links TRBV7-8 to TRBJ2-7, with D perhaps assigned TRBD1 or TRBD2 (5 bases each). Per germline, CDR1 SGHVS and CDR2 FQNEAQ. The CDR3 runs 11 residues. CDR3 bases: TGTACCAGCAGCGGACAATACGAGCAGTACTTC. This gives the protein CTSSGQYEQYF.

Comments on this clonotype: This may be a read error: a much more frequent sequence differs by one nucleotide. The rearrangement links TRBV29-1 to TRBJ2-7; no clear D. Germline-derived CDR1 and CDR2 are SQVTM and ANQGSEA. This CDR3 contains 12 residues. The CDR3 protein is CNVRPSPYEQYF. In DNA, the CDR3 is TGCAACGTTCGGCCAAGCCCCTACGAGCAGTACTTC.

About this clonotype itself: A junction end diverges from the germline sequence, so it may reflect a read error. The chain is built from TRBV28 and TRBJ1-1; D is unresolved. The CDR3 sequence is 13 residues long. Germline V gene sequence: CDR1 MDHEN, CDR2 SYDVKM. The DNA for the CDR3 is TGTGCCACCAGGCTTTACCCCAACACTGAAGTTTTCTTT. Translated: CATRLYPNTEVFF. Using reference TRBV28 and TRBJ1-1 for the parts outside the CDR3, the full variable domain is DVKVTQSSRYLVKRTGEKVFLECVQDMDHENMFWYRQDPGLGLRLIYFSYDVKMKEKGDIPEGYSVSREKKERFSLILESASTNQTSMYLCATRLYPNTEVFFGQGTRLTVV.

Comments on this clonotype: Being one base from a much bigger clone, this may be a read error. As DNA, the CDR3 is TGTGCCAGCAGCTTTGGGGTGTACATTGAAGCTTTCTTT. Amino acid sequence: CASSFGVYIEAFF. The chain carries TRBV11-3 and TRBJ1-1; D gene unclear. The CDR3 runs 13 residues. Per germline, CDR1 SGHNT and CDR2 YENEEA. Deletions cut 3 bases from V and 7 bases from J, with 12 bases between. Full variable domain (outside the CDR3, taken from reference TRBV11-3 and TRBJ1-1): EAGVVQSPRYKIIEKKQPVAFWCNPISGHNTLYWYLQNLGQGPELLIRYENEEAVDDSQLPKDRFSAERLKGVDSTLKIQPAELGDSAVYLCASSFGVYIEAFFGQGTRLTVV.

This clonotype was observed once. No conserved phenylalanine or tryptophan is present at the end of the CDR3, so a read error is the likely explanation. J is TRBJ2-1 and V is TRBV7-9; D perhaps matches TRBD2 (5 bases). The CDR3 extends over 12 amino acids. Germline V gives CDR1 SEHNR, CDR2 FQNEAQ (reference sequence). The CDR3 reads CASSLGGYEQFL. DNA of the CDR3: TGTGCCAGCAGCTTAGGAGGGTATGAACAGTTCTTA.

This clonotype was observed a handful of times. The CDR3 DNA is TGTGCCATCAGTGGGTCTTTAGGGGGATCAGGGGCCAACGTCCTGACTTTC. It codes for CAISGSLGGSGANVLTF. V and J are TRBV10-3 and TRBJ2-6; D is possibly TRBD1 (6 bases). Between the trimmed V and J ends, which lost 4 bases and 4 bases, there was a span of 17 bases. Germline V gene lookup returns CDR1 ENHRY and CDR2 SYGVKD. The CDR3 has 17 amino acids.

The chain is built from TRBV7-9 and TRBJ2-5; D gene ambiguous. The germline gives CDR1 SEHNR, CDR2 FQNEAQ (reference sequence). V was pared by 9 bases and J by 7 bases, with 6 bases between. This CDR3 comprises 9 residues. In DNA, the CDR3 is TGTGCCAGAGGTGGGACCCAGTACTTC. As protein: CARGGTQYF.

About this clonotype itself: A much larger clone sits a single nucleotide away, making a read error possible. V usage is TRBV4-3 and J usage is TRBJ2-7, with no clear D. The CDR3 has 13 amino acids. From germline, CDR1 is LGHNA and CDR2 YSLEER. CDR3 sequence (DNA): TGCGCCAGCAGCGTAGAGTCGGGCTACAAGCAGTACTTC. Protein sequence: CASSVESGYKQYF.

As for this clonotype: This may come from a read error, since a much larger clone is one base off. The J gene is TRBJ2-5, the V gene TRBV4-3, with D tentatively TRBD1 (6 bases). CDR1 LGHNA and CDR2 YSLEER come from the germline V gene. The CDR3 is 14 residues long. CDR3 residues: CASNQVGQQETQYF. The CDR3 DNA follows: TGCGCCAGCAACCAAGTTGGACAGCAAGAGACCCAGTACTTC.

Only one count was recorded for this clonotype. The rearrangement joins TRBV12-3 or TRBV12-4 to TRBJ2-3; 10 bases map to TRBD1. Near its end, the DNA agrees better with TRBJ1-5, so the J call may be wrong. This CDR3 is built from 15 residues. CDR3 DNA: TGTGCCAGCAGCCAGGCGGGACAGGGGCTAGATACGCAGCATTTT. This encodes CASSQAGQGLDTQHF.

V usage is TRBV14 and J usage is TRBJ1-1, with D unresolved. The V gene's germline CDR1 is SGHDN and CDR2 FVKESK. V was cut by 6 bases and J by 0 bases, with 11 bases left in between. The CDR3 sequence is 14 residues long. CDR3 DNA: TGTGCCAGCAGTCCTGCCGGGATGAACACTGAAGCTTTCTTT. This gives the protein CASSPAGMNTEAFF.

Comments on this clonotype: Germline is not matched at one junction end, which may reflect a read error. This chain links TRBV11-2 with TRBJ2-5, with 11 positions matching TRBD2. Germline CDR1 and CDR2: SGHAT and FQNNGV. The CDR3 is 16 residues long. The CDR3 nucleotides read TGTGTCAGCAGCTATCAGACTAGCGGGAAGCCAGAGACCCAGTACTTC. As protein: CVSSYQTSGKPETQYF.

About this clonotype: Compared with germline, one end of the junction differs, possibly owing to a read error. V gene TRBV11-3 combines with J gene TRBJ2-2; a weak D match, TRBD2 (5 bases). Germline CDR1 and CDR2: SGHNT and YENEEA. This CDR3 has 13 residues. CDR3 bases: TGTGCCAGCAGCTTAGGCAGGACCGGGGAGCCGTTTTTC. Amino acids: CASSLGRTGEPFF.